This T cell receptor beta chain was recorded in a study of CD8 T cells in ankylosing spondylitis. The CDR3 sequence is 18 residues long. J was trimmed by 1 base and V by 7 bases; bases with no gene match: 13. This clonotype occurred many times. No antigen is known for it. Quantitative barcoded 5'-RACE was used to prepare TCR beta libraries. MiXCR was run by TCRdb on the 5' RACE reads, yielding one entry per CDR3 protein. The table lists around 91,000 distinct CDR3 sequences, roughly 9% of them singletons. Findings and limits, study-wide: Reactive arthritis synovial fluid and blood were previously reported to contain some motif variants. Disease-linked clones displayed a CD8+ phenotype and appeared relatively rarely in peripheral blood. Ankylosing spondylitis blood appeared to carry a characteristic TCR beta motif of roughly eight highly homologous variants. Disease-linked clones reportedly concentrated significantly in matched ankylosing spondylitis synovial fluid.

Material: blood, either unsorted or a sorted T cell fraction (not recorded which). The rearrangement uses TRBV12-3 or TRBV12-4 and TRBJ2-2; the match to TRBD1 covers 9 bases. The source of this sequence is a male donor with ankylosing spondylitis. Written as DNA, the CDR3 is TGTGCCAGCATTATAAATCTACAGGGGGCAGGGAACACCGGGGAGCTGTTTTTT. Its translation is CASIINLQGAGNTGELFF.